This T cell receptor beta chain was sequenced in a study of cytomegalovirus exposure and HLA in healthy donors. The study ran its PCR with 60 Vbeta and 13 Jbeta primers. Data came from immunoSEQ multiplex PCR; TCRdb stores just in-frame clones and leaves some out. The sample holds about 140,000 clones, approximately 80% seen once. The length of the CDR3 is 17 residues. The trim removed 4 bases at V and 2 bases at J, leaving 10 bases unmatched. The germline CDR1 and CDR2 sequences are WSHSY and SAAADI. Input material: PBMCs. This sequence joins TRBV10-2 and TRBJ2-3; 9 nucleotides line up with TRBD2. This sequence was found in a woman in her sixties in good health and CMV-seropositive. The CDR3 coding sequence is TGCGCCAGCAGTGCCCTAGCGGGACCCAGACACACAGATACGCAGTATTTT. Protein: CASSALAGPRHTDTQYF.